This record covers a single T cell receptor (beta chain). The data are from a study of blood T cell repertoires in COVID-19. The CDR3 is 14 amino acids. V was pared by 5 bases and J by 2 bases, with 4 bases of the junction left unmatched. In germline, CDR1 is SGHNT, CDR2 YENEEA. Sequenced by immunoSEQ multiplex PCR; TCRdb stores in-frame clones only, minus some. The profile shows roughly 66,000 clones, 65% to 90% of them singletons. This chain connects TRBV11-3 to TRBJ2-3, with 7 positions matching TRBD1. The sequence derives from a man aged 55 to 70 with acute or convalescent COVID-19. The sequenced material came from peripheral blood. The CDR3 reads CASSRQGLTDTQYF. CDR3 coding DNA: TGTGCCAGCAGCCGACAGGGTCTCACAGATACGCAGTATTTT.